This is a list of T cell receptor beta chains from one sample in a study of metastatic and nonmetastatic thyroid tumors. With MiXCR, TCRdb called clones anew from the PCR reads. The sample records around 28,000 clones, 15% to 20% being singletons. The specimen was blood. The receptors stem from a female donor with papillary thyroid cancer or a benign thyroid nodule (not recorded which). Some clones in this sample may be carry-over from other donors' samples. Both conserved end residues are part of each CDR3. D genes are given only for firm matches. A row's size may be missing; if present it is once, few, many or a size class.

D gene	V gene	clone size	J gene	CDR3 DNA	CDR3 protein
NA	TRBV30	many	TRBJ1-2	TGTGCCTGGAGTTGGGCCTATGGCTACACCTTC	CAWSWAYGYTF
NA	TRBV12-3/TRBV12-4	many	TRBJ2-3	TGTGCCAGCCTCCGGGACTTACGCACAGATACGCAGTATTTT	CASLRDLRTDTQYF
TRBD1	TRBV11-2	many	TRBJ1-6	TGTGCCAGCAGCTTAGGGGACAGGATCTCACCCCTCCACTTT	CASSLGDRISPLHF
NA	TRBV20-1	many	TRBJ2-7	TGCAGTGCTTCCATAGACAGTAGCTCCTACGAGCAGTACTTC	CSASIDSSSYEQYF
NA	TRBV20-1	NA	TRBJ2-3	TGCAGTTCCACTATCGGGGCCCGCACAGATACGCAGTATTTT	CSSTIGARTDTQYF
NA	TRBV9	many	TRBJ2-2	TGTGCCAGCAGCCGGGGAGGCAGGGAGCTGTTTTTT	CASSRGGRELFF
TRBD2	TRBV6-1	few	TRBJ2-3	TGTGCCAGCACTCAGACTAGCGGGAGCACAGATACGCAGTATTTT	CASTQTSGSTDTQYF
NA	TRBV7-2	many	TRBJ2-3	TGTGCCAGCAGCCCCTATTTGTCCACAGATACGCAGTATTTT	CASSPYLSTDTQYF
NA	TRBV12-3/TRBV12-4	medium-sized	TRBJ2-5	TGTGCCAGCACCTTGAGGACCCAGTACTTC	CASTLRTQYF
TRBD1	TRBV28	medium-sized	TRBJ1-2	TGTGCCAGCAGTTTCTGGACAGGGGGCAGGAACTATGGCTACACCTTC	CASSFWTGGRNYGYTF
TRBD1	TRBV4-2	many	TRBJ1-2	TGTGCCAGCAGCCTGGGACAGCTCTATGGCTACACCTTC	CASSLGQLYGYTF
NA	TRBV20-1	many	TRBJ2-3	TGCAGTGCTCCCCGTCCGAGCACAGATACGCAGTATTTT	CSAPRPSTDTQYF
NA	TRBV12-3/TRBV12-4	medium-sized	TRBJ1-6	TGTGCCAGCACCGGTGCAGGGGTTCATTCACCCCTCCACTTT	CASTGAGVHSPLHF
NA	TRBV28	NA	TRBJ1-2	TGTGCCAGCAGTTCCTCGACCTTGTATGGCTACACCTTC	CASSSSTLYGYTF
TRBD1	TRBV27	many	TRBJ1-5	TGTGCCAGCAGTCCAACGATACCGGGACAGGGGGCGCGTGGAGGTCAGCCCCAGCATTTT	CASSPTIPGQGARGGQPQHF
NA	TRBV28	medium-sized	TRBJ1-2	TGTGCCAGCAGACGGATCTATGGCTACACCTTC	CASRRIYGYTF
TRBD1	TRBV28	medium-sized	TRBJ2-7	TGTGCCAGCAGTTCCATGTGGGGACAGGGCTCGGACGAGCAGTACTTC	CASSSMWGQGSDEQYF
NA	TRBV10-3	few	TRBJ1-1	TGTGCCATCATGGGGGCCGTCAACACTGAAGCTTTCTTT	CAIMGAVNTEAFF
TRBD1	TRBV19	few	TRBJ1-6	TGTGCCAGTAGCCCCAGGACAGGAATCAATTCACCCCTCCACTTT	CASSPRTGINSPLHF
TRBD1	TRBV5-1	many	TRBJ1-2	TGCGCCAGCAGCTTAGTACCCGGGACAGTCTATGGCTACACCTTC	CASSLVPGTVYGYTF
TRBD1	TRBV6-1	few	TRBJ2-5	TGTGCCAGCAGGGGGGGACAGGGACGAGAGACCAAGTACTTC	CASRGGQGRETKYF
TRBD2	TRBV12-3/TRBV12-4	NA	TRBJ2-1	TGTGCCAGCATCACTAGCGGGAGGGCCAATAATGAGCAGTTCTTC	CASITSGRANNEQFF
TRBD2	TRBV5-1	many	TRBJ2-3	TGCGCCAGCAGCTTGTCTAGCGGAGTAACTAGCACAGATACGCAGTATTTT	CASSLSSGVTSTDTQYF
TRBD1	TRBV4-2	NA	TRBJ2-6	TGTGCCAGCAGCCCATACGGACAGGGGGGCAAAGTCTCTGGGGCCAACGTCCTGACTTTC	CASSPYGQGGKVSGANVLTF
NA	TRBV27	medium-sized	TRBJ2-7	TGTGCCAGCAGGGTATTCTCTAGCAGTCCCCCCTACGAGCAGTACTTC	CASRVFSSSPPYEQYF
NA	TRBV12-3/TRBV12-4	medium-sized	TRBJ1-1	TGTGCCAGCAGTTTACAACCGAACACTGAAGCTTTCTTT	CASSLQPNTEAFF
NA	TRBV11-1	many	TRBJ1-1	TGTGCCAGCAGCTTAGGGCTGCAGGGGTTATCAGCTTTCTTT	CASSLGLQGLSAFF
NA	TRBV2	many	TRBJ1-2	TGTGCCAGCAGTGAACTGTGGGGCTACACCTTC	CASSELWGYTF
NA	TRBV19	NA	TRBJ2-7	TGTGCCAGTAGTTCTACCTTTTGCTCCAACGAGCAGTACTTC	CASSSTFCSNEQYF
NA	TRBV7-6	many	TRBJ2-2	TGTGCCAGCAGCTTAGATTATAACACCGGGGAGCTGTTTTTT	CASSLDYNTGELFF
TRBD2	TRBV6-5	many	TRBJ2-3	TGTGCCAGCAGTTACTCGATTCAACGGGGGGGCCGTAGTACGCAGTATTTT	CASSYSIQRGGRSTQYF